This T cell receptor beta chain was recorded in a study of T cells in Graves' hyperthyroidism and ophthalmopathy. Amplified regions were TCR beta CDR3 sequences from RNA transcripts. First-round RT-PCR with HTBI primers amplified the TCR CDR3 region. One entry per CDR3 protein results from TCRdb running MiXCR on the multiplex PCR reads. The table includes approximately 350,000 distinct CDR3 sequences, 15% detected once. In regard to this clonotype: Its specificity is not known.

Overall study results and limits: The model's output predicted ophthalmopathy at a median of around 7 months prior to onset.

Ophthalmopathy in the patients scored at least 3 on Clinical Activity Score and at least 4 on NOSPECS grade, lasting under 3 months. Exclusion of a patient resulted from uncontrolled infection, other autoimmune disease, pregnancy or lactation. V lost 1 base to trimming and J lost 5 bases; unmatched junction nucleotides: 2. The CDR3 loop spans 15 amino acids. CDR1 is MNHEY and CDR2 is SMNVEV in the germline V gene (reference sequence). The source of this sequence is a woman aged 55 to 70 with Graves' ophthalmopathy. This chain uses TRBV27 with TRBJ2-1; 10 nucleotides match TRBD2. The sample taken for sequencing was blood. Here the CDR3 DNA reads TGTGCCAGCAGTTTATTGGGACTAGCGCACAATGAGCAGTTCTTC. Its protein is CASSLLGLAHNEQFF.